This T cell receptor beta chain was observed in a study of OX40 agonist ivuxolimab in advanced cancers. As for the study in general: From 23 to 79 years was the age range, with a mean of 60 years, and 65% to 90% were male. General study results and limits: Normalized T-cell clonal expansion was also low in a subset of nonresponders.

Clones were sequenced by immunoSEQ multiplex PCR, and TCRdb holds only the in-frame ones, with some missing. Seen here are around 98,000 clones, around nine tenths observed once, and the top ten hold approximately 0.49%. Details on this clone: Its antigen is unknown.

Looked up from germline, CDR1 is SGHRS and CDR2 is YFSETQ. The V and J ends lost 4 bases and 1 base respectively, with 11 bases between them. The CDR3 extends over 14 amino acids. The chain joins TRBV5-1 to TRBJ1-1; D ambiguous. The receptor comes from an adult with an advanced solid tumor such as melanoma, head and neck, liver or kidney cancer. Material: CD4+ or CD8+ T cells sorted from blood, obtained in a trial of the OX40 agonist ivuxolimab. CDR3 sequence reads: CASSVQTANTEAFF. In DNA, the CDR3 is TGCGCCAGCAGCGTACAGACGGCGAACACTGAAGCTTTCTTT.